What follows are 12 T cell receptor beta chains derived from one specimen sequenced in a study of PD-1 blockade in mismatch repair-deficient tumors. Only in-frame clones appear in the TCRdb table, and some are missing; sequencing was by immunoSEQ multiplex PCR. Altogether 90,000 to 130,000 clones are present, about three quarters being singletons, with the ten largest covering 4.7%. The source material was peripheral blood, sampled approximately 60 weeks after starting pembrolizumab. The receptor source for this set is an adult with mismatch repair-deficient cancer.

In DNA form, the CDR3 reads TGTGCCTGGAGTCCCGGAGCGGGAGCCAAAAACATTCAGTACTTC. Its protein product is CAWSPGAGAKNIQYF. This sequence joins TRBV30 and TRBJ2-4; D possibly corresponds to TRBD2 (6 bases). The CDR3 has 15 amino acids. Germline V CDR1 and CDR2: GTSNPN, SVGIG (reference sequence). V dropped 2 bases and J dropped 0 bases, with 11 bases sitting between them.

The V and J genes are TRBV9 and TRBJ1-1; 7 nucleotides align to TRBD1. Germline-derived CDR1 and CDR2 are SGDLS and YYNGEE. The V segment lost 3 bases and the J segment 7 bases; nucleotides outside the gene matches: 6. The CDR3 contains 13 residues. DNA of the CDR3: TGTGCCAGCAGCGGGATGACAGGGCATGAAGCTTTCTTT. Translating gives CASSGMTGHEAFF. Based on the CDR3 plus reference TRBV9 and TRBJ1-1, the full variable domain is DSGVTQTPKHLITATGQRVTLRCSPRSGDLSVYWYQQSLDQGLQFLIQYYNGEERAKGNILERFSAQQFPDLHSELNLSSLELGDSALYFCASSGMTGHEAFFGQGTRLTVV.

The chain is built from TRBV9 and TRBJ2-1, with D possibly TRBD1 on 5 matching bases. This CDR3 spans 14 amino acids. CDR1 SGDLS and CDR2 YYNGEE come from the germline V gene. Trimming pared 0 bases from V and 5 bases from J, leaving 9 bases between. The CDR3 loop reads CASSVGGANNEQFF. The CDR3 DNA reads as TGTGCCAGCAGCGTAGGTGGGGCAAACAATGAGCAGTTCTTC.

V usage is TRBV2 and J usage is TRBJ2-4; D gene ambiguous. The germline V gene encodes CDR1 SNHLY and CDR2 FYNNEI. V dropped 4 bases and J dropped 1 base, with 8 bases sitting between them. The CDR3 consists of 14 residues. Written as DNA, the CDR3 is TGTGCCAGCAGTGTTATGGGGGCCAAAAACATTCAGTACTTC. It translates to CASSVMGAKNIQYF.

Written as DNA, the CDR3 is TGTGCCAGCAGACTACCCGGGAACTATGGCTACACCTTC. It yields the protein CASRLPGNYGYTF. The chain employs TRBV5-4 and TRBJ1-2; no definite D call. Looked up from germline, CDR1 is SGHNT and CDR2 is YYREEE (reference sequence). The CDR3 is made up of 13 amino acids. The V end was cut by 5 bases, the J end by 2 bases, with 10 bases between.

The rearrangement links TRBV10-3 to TRBJ1-3; 8 positions match TRBD1. The germline V gene encodes CDR1 ENHRY and CDR2 SYGVKD. This CDR3 is built from 17 residues. V lost 3 bases, J lost 1 base, and 8 bases stayed unmatched. The CDR3 here is CAISETGTGSSGNTIYF. As DNA, the CDR3 is TGTGCCATCAGTGAAACCGGGACAGGTTCATCTGGAAACACCATATATTTT.

The sample holds one count of this clone. The gene calls are TRBV5-1 and TRBJ2-2; no definite D call. CDR1 is SGHRS and CDR2 is YFSETQ in the germline V gene. Trimming left V 0 bases short and J 6 bases short, with 12 bases between. The CDR3 length is 15 residues. CDR3 in amino acids: CASSLGGRFAGELFF. The CDR3 DNA sequence: TGCGCCAGCAGCTTGGGGGGAAGGTTTGCCGGGGAGCTGTTTTTT.

This clone appeared a few times. Other DNA sequences in the sample encode the same CDR3. This chain connects TRBV19 to TRBJ2-7, with TRBD1 matching 7 bases. The CDR3 is 14 amino acids. V dropped 3 bases and J dropped 2; count of bases not matched to a gene: 4. Germline-derived CDR1 and CDR2 are LNHDA and SQIVND (reference sequence). Written as DNA, the CDR3 is TGTGCCAGTAGTATCGGCCAGGGGGCCTACGAGCAGTACTTC. This encodes CASSIGQGAYEQYF.

The chain recombines TRBV7-2 with TRBJ1-5; TRBD1 might be the D (6 bases). CDR1 SGHTA and CDR2 FQGNSA come from the germline V gene. CDR3 length: 15 residues. Trimming stripped 2 bases from V and 1 base from J, with 9 bases between. The CDR3 here is CASSLQGTSNQPQHF. Written as DNA, the CDR3 is TGTGCCAGCAGCTTACAGGGGACGAGCAATCAGCCCCAGCATTTT.

This CDR3 reads CASSLVRAASYEQYF. CDR3 sequence (DNA): TGTGCCAGCAGCTTAGTACGGGCGGCTTCCTACGAGCAGTACTTC. The V gene is TRBV13, the J gene TRBJ2-7; D gene uncertain. V lost 1 base to trimming and J lost 1 base, with 11 bases between them. CDR1 is PRHDT and CDR2 is FYEKMQ in the germline V gene (reference sequence). This CDR3 comprises 15 residues.

The chain joins TRBV11-3 to TRBJ2-7, with 7 bases aligning to TRBD1. The germline gives CDR1 SGHNT, CDR2 YENEEA. CDR3 length: 14 amino acids. The V segment lost 5 bases and the J segment 3 bases; nucleotides outside the gene matches: 7. The chain's CDR3 is CASSTRQGYYEQYF. CDR3 nucleotide sequence: TGTGCCAGCAGCACGCGACAGGGCTACTACGAGCAGTACTTC.

The chain links TRBV5-4 to TRBJ2-7, with 7 bases that match TRBD2. V gave up 5 bases and J gave up 0 bases; unmatched junction bases: 5. Germline V lookup: CDR1 SGHNT, CDR2 YYREEE (reference sequence). This CDR3 spans 14 amino acids. CDR3 sequence: CASRLSGISYEQYF. Written as DNA, the CDR3 is TGTGCCAGCAGACTGAGCGGGATCTCCTACGAGCAGTACTTC.